These 17 T cell receptor beta chains share one sample of origin, sequenced in a study of blood T cell repertoires in COVID-19. Measured with immunoSEQ multiplex PCR; TCRdb has only the in-frame clones, and not every one. The data contain about 140,000 clones, 75% to 85% of them singletons. The sequenced sample consisted of peripheral blood. All receptors come from a man aged 45-65 years with acute or convalescent COVID-19.

The rearrangement uses TRBV3-1 (or the pseudogene TRBV3-2) and TRBJ2-3; D might be TRBD2 (5 bases). Germline-derived CDR1 and CDR2 are LGHDT and YNNKEL (reference sequence). The V end was cut by 3 bases, the J end by 0 bases, with 7 bases between. The CDR3 contains 14 residues. CDR3 nucleotides: TGTGCCAGCAGCCAGCGGGTCAGCACAGATACGCAGTATTTT. Encoded protein: CASSQRVSTDTQYF.

The V and J genes are TRBV7-3 and TRBJ2-2, with TRBD1 matching 10 bases. Germline CDR1 and CDR2: SGHTA and FQGTGA. V lost 5 bases, J lost 6 bases, and 3 bases stayed unmatched. The length of the CDR3 is 14 residues. CDR3 in DNA: TGTGCCAGCAGCCCAGGACAGGGGGCCGGGGAGCTGTTTTTT. It yields the protein CASSPGQGAGELFF.

The chain carries TRBV10-2 and TRBJ1-1; 9 nucleotides match TRBD1. CDR3 size: 17 residues. V was clipped by 0 bases and J by 0 bases; unmatched bases: 5. The germline V gene has CDR1 WSHSY and CDR2 SAAADI. CDR3 nucleotide sequence: TGCGCCAGCAGTGAGTCACCGCGGGACAGGGTGAACACTGAAGCTTTCTTT. It is translated as CASSESPRDRVNTEAFF.

CDR3 nucleotide sequence: TGTGCCAGTTCGACTAGCGGGGTTGTGGATGAGCAGTTCTTC. It specifies CASSTSGVVDEQFF. The genes are TRBV9 and TRBJ2-1; 11 bases are a match to TRBD2. The CDR3 is made up of 14 amino acids. Germline CDR1 SGDLS, CDR2 YYNGEE. The junction had 9 bases not matched to a gene; V was cut back by 8 bases and J by 8 bases.

This rearrangement joins TRBV30 to TRBJ2-6; D gene ambiguous. The CDR3 spans 15 residues. V lost 6 bases and J 1 base, leaving 13 bases between the germline ends. Germline V CDR1 and CDR2: GTSNPN, SVGIG (reference sequence). This CDR3 reads CACPNTDSGANVLTF. The CDR3 coding sequence is TGTGCCTGCCCCAATACAGATTCTGGGGCCAACGTCCTGACTTTC.

The chain has TRBV24-1 and TRBJ1-4; 7 bases fit TRBD1. The CDR3 extends over 15 amino acids. Germline trimming cut 2 bases from V and 8 bases from J; bases unmatched to any gene: 7. Looked up from germline, CDR1 is KGHDR and CDR2 is SFDVKD. CDR3 DNA sequence: TGTGCCACCAGTGATTCAACCCAGGGGGGAGAAAAACTGTTTTTT. Translating gives CATSDSTQGGEKLFF.

The chain carries TRBV30 and TRBJ2-7, with 8 bases that match TRBD1. The length of the CDR3 is 13 residues. Germline values: CDR1 GTSNPN, CDR2 SVGIG (reference sequence). V trimming: 3 bases; J trimming: 3 bases; junction bases outside the gene matches: 4. This CDR3 is CAWSRTGNYEQYF. The CDR3 bases are TGTGCCTGGAGCCGGACAGGGAACTACGAGCAGTACTTC.

This clone was detected only once. The V call is TRBV5-1, the J call TRBJ1-3, with D tentatively TRBD1 (6 bases). CDR3 size: 16 residues. Germline-derived CDR1 and CDR2 are SGHRS and YFSETQ. The ends were cut back, 7 bases at V and 3 bases at J, with 20 bases in the middle. CDR3 in amino acids: CASQLGRGSGGNTIYF. The CDR3 region has the DNA TGCGCCAGCCAGCTTGGCAGGGGAAGTGGTGGAAACACCATATATTTT.

The chain recombines TRBV29-1 with TRBJ2-1; no definite D call. From germline, CDR1 is SQVTM and CDR2 ANQGSEA. V was shortened by 3 bases and J by 4 bases, with 4 bases between the two germline ends. The CDR3 has 11 amino acids. CDR3 amino acids: CSVDKYNEQFF. CDR3 in DNA: TGCAGCGTTGATAAATACAATGAGCAGTTCTTC.

The rearrangement uses TRBV14 and TRBJ2-7, with D perhaps matching TRBD2 (5 bases). Trimming shortened V by 5 bases and J by 2 bases, and 19 bases separated the two germline ends. This CDR3 is 16 amino acids long. From germline, CDR1 is SGHDN and CDR2 FVKESK. CDR3: CASSSRARDLPYEQYF. As DNA, the CDR3 is TGTGCCAGCAGCTCAAGGGCGAGGGATCTACCCTACGAGCAGTACTTC.

The genes are TRBV2 and TRBJ1-2; D uncertain. From germline, CDR1 is SNHLY and CDR2 FYNNEI. The CDR3 has 12 amino acids. Trimming left V 4 bases short and J 7 bases short, with 10 bases between. The CDR3 region has the DNA TGTGCCAGCAGTGGGCAGGTGGGTGGCTACACCTTC. This gives the protein CASSGQVGGYTF.

This chain connects TRBV19 to TRBJ2-2, with D tentatively TRBD2 (5 bases). V was trimmed by 9 bases and J by 0 bases, leaving 11 bases between them. Germline CDR1 is LNHDA and CDR2 is SQIVND (reference sequence). The CDR3 is 14 residues long. The DNA for the CDR3 is TGTGCCAGCTCTAGGGAGCCGAACACCGGGGAGCTGTTTTTT. Translation: CASSREPNTGELFF.

A few counts support this clone. In nucleotides, the CDR3 is TGTGCCAGCAGCTTGCAGGGGGCGAGGCTGTTTTTT. Translated, it gives CASSLQGARLFF. The chain links TRBV11-2 to TRBJ1-4; 8 bases match TRBD1. With 3 bases clipped from V and 14 bases from J, the junction kept 5 bases outside the gene matches. Per the germline V gene, CDR1 is SGHAT and CDR2 is FQNNGV. This CDR3 has 12 residues.

This clone has only one observation. The chain is built from TRBV2 and TRBJ1-2; TRBD1 aligns across 8 bases. Germline CDR1 reads SNHLY; CDR2 reads FYNNEI. Trimming at V came to 8 bases and at J to 4 bases, leaving 9 bases not matched to a gene. The CDR3 sequence is 14 residues long. The CDR3 is CASAPQGGGYGYTF. CDR3 in DNA: TGTGCCAGCGCCCCACAGGGGGGAGGCTATGGCTACACCTTC.

This chain joins TRBV27 and TRBJ1-2; perhaps TRBD1 as D (5 bases). The length of the CDR3 is 11 residues. Germline assignment: CDR1 MNHEY and CDR2 SMNVEV (reference sequence). V dropped 9 bases and J dropped 8 bases, with 13 bases sitting between them. In DNA, the CDR3 is TGTGCCAGTAGGCAGGGTTACGGCTACACCTTC. Its protein is CASRQGYGYTF.

The genes are TRBV19 and TRBJ1-6; possibly TRBD1 for D (5 bases). The V gene's germline CDR1 is LNHDA and CDR2 SQIVND (reference sequence). This CDR3 is built from 16 residues. The V gene lost 7 bases and the J gene lost 8 bases, with 21 bases spanning the gap. The CDR3 bases are TGTGCCAGTACGCTCTACGACCGGGGGATTCATTCACCCCTCCACTTT. Translation gives CASTLYDRGIHSPLHF.

CDR3 bases: TGCGCCAGCAGTCAACCCAACAGGGATAGCAATCAGCCCCAGCATTTT. It yields the protein CASSQPNRDSNQPQHF. The chain carries TRBV23-1 and TRBJ1-5; perhaps TRBD1 as D (6 bases). TRBV23-1 is classed as an ORF, of uncertain function. This CDR3 region has 16 residues. V gave up 2 bases and J gave up 0 bases, with 11 bases separating them.